The 18 T cell receptor beta chains below all came from one sample that was sequenced in a study of T cell repertoires in cytomegalovirus infection. TCRdb fed the reads into MiXCR, producing one record per CDR3 protein. The sample records roughly 69,000 distinct CDR3 sequences, around 20% being singletons. These receptors' antigens are unknown. Sequencing was performed on CD8+ T cells from cultured PBMCs, taken from culture after CMV antigen stimulation. The receptors come from a human donor in good health (CMV status not recorded). Some clones in this sample may be carry-over from other donors' samples.

V gene TRBV12-3 or TRBV12-4 combines with J gene TRBJ1-1; possibly TRBD1 for D (5 bases). V was clipped by 8 bases and J by 1 base, with 8 bases between them. This CDR3 region has 12 residues. The CDR3 region is CASGAGNTEAFF. In DNA, the CDR3 is TGTGCCAGCGGGGCAGGGAACACTGAAGCTTTCTTT.

In this sample, this clonotype turned up many times. The V gene is TRBV7-2, the J gene TRBJ2-1; 10 nucleotides agree with TRBD1. The CDR3 is made up of 18 amino acids. The junction had 17 bases not matched to a gene; V was cut back by 4 bases and J by 8 bases. In germline, CDR1 is SGHTA, CDR2 FQGNSA. CDR3 in DNA: TGTGCCAGCAGCTCGAACTACGCGGGACAGGGGAGTATGGATGAGCAGTTCTTC. Protein sequence: CASSSNYAGQGSMDEQFF.

Comment on this clonotype: It is likely a read error, because the conserved phenylalanine at the end of the CDR3 is missing. The chain carries TRBV7-2 and TRBJ2-5; the match to TRBD2 covers 7 bases. The V segment lost 5 bases and the J segment 5 bases; nucleotides outside the gene matches: 5. The CDR3 is made up of 13 amino acids. Germline V CDR1 and CDR2: SGHTA, FQGNSA. CDR3 sequence reads: CASSGWGGETQYS. CDR3 bases: TGTGCCAGCAGCGGTTGGGGGGGGGAGACCCAGTACTCC.

This clonotype was detected ten times or more. This rearrangement joins TRBV27 to TRBJ1-1, with D possibly being TRBD1 (6 bases). Trimming pared 0 bases from V and 4 bases from J, leaving 12 bases between. The CDR3 contains 15 residues. Germline V gene lookup returns CDR1 MNHEY and CDR2 SMNVEV (reference sequence). The CDR3 DNA follows: TGTGCCAGCAGTTTATCAGGGGGAGGCTCCACTGAAGCTTTCTTT. Its translation is CASSLSGGGSTEAFF.

The chain is built from TRBV15 and TRBJ2-1; a weak D match, TRBD2 (5 bases). From germline, CDR1 is LNHNV and CDR2 YYDKDF (reference sequence). The V gene lost 7 bases and the J gene lost 2 bases, with 12 bases spanning the gap. This CDR3 has 14 residues. CDR3 in DNA: TGTGCCACCACCGCTTCCGGGGCCTACAATGAGCAGTTCTTC. Translating it yields CATTASGAYNEQFF. The full variable domain, with the rest looked up from reference TRBV15 and TRBJ2-1, is DAMVIQNPRYQVTQFGKPVTLSCSQTLNHNVMYWYQQKSSQAPKLLFHYYDKDFNNEADTPDNFQSRRPNTSFCFLDIRSPGLGDTAMYLCATTASGAYNEQFFGPGTRLTVL.

This clonotype was counted only a few times. This chain uses TRBV7-2 with TRBJ1-5; 7 positions agree with TRBD1. The CDR3 has 17 residues. V lost 5 bases to trimming and J lost 4 bases; unmatched junction nucleotides: 14. The germline CDR1 and CDR2 sequences are SGHTA and FQGNSA. Here the CDR3 reads CASSPESIGRGNQPQHF. CDR3 coding DNA: TGTGCCAGCAGCCCGGAGAGTATAGGCAGGGGGAATCAGCCCCAGCATTTT.

In its sample, this clonotype was seen many times. The rearrangement links TRBV4-1 to TRBJ1-1; 10 nucleotides agree with TRBD1. Germline V gene data show CDR1 as MGHRA and CDR2 as YSYEKL. The trim removed 2 bases at V and 4 bases at J, leaving 4 bases unmatched. The CDR3 is made up of 15 amino acids. The CDR3 bases are TGCGCCAGCAGCCAACAGACAGGGGGCATCACTGAAGCTTTCTTT. This translates into CASSQQTGGITEAFF.

This clonotype was detected only a few times. The chain joins TRBV7-2 to TRBJ1-5; the D is unclear. Trimming removed 7 bases at V and 0 bases at J, with 7 bases between. The CDR3 spans 13 residues. Germline lookup yields CDR1 SGHTA and CDR2 FQGNSA. CDR3 bases: TGTGCCAGCAACCTGTATAGCAATCAGCCCCAGCATTTT. Protein product: CASNLYSNQPQHF.

This clonotype was observed a handful of times. The chain links TRBV7-6 to TRBJ2-5; D remains unclear. V shed 7 bases and J shed 1 base, with 7 bases lying between them. CDR3 length: 12 residues. From germline, CDR1 is SGHVS and CDR2 FNYEAQ. The CDR3 DNA is TGTGCCAGCACCAGACCCCAAGAGACCCAGTACTTC. Translated: CASTRPQETQYF.

This clonotype was counted ten times or more. This chain links TRBV7-8 with TRBJ1-5; D is unclear. The CDR3 has 16 residues. Trimming stripped 4 bases from V and 0 bases from J, with 13 bases between. CDR1 is SGHVS, CDR2 FQNEAQ, per germline. CDR3 nucleotide sequence: TGTGCCAGCAGCTGGACGGAGGGATATAGCAATCAGCCCCAGCATTTT. It encodes CASSWTEGYSNQPQHF.

The J gene is TRBJ2-1, the V gene TRBV7-8, with D tentatively TRBD1 or TRBD2 (6 bases each). This CDR3 region has 16 residues. The germline V gene has CDR1 SGHVS and CDR2 FQNEAQ. V dropped 6 bases and J dropped 0 bases, with 15 bases sitting between them. DNA for the CDR3: TGTGCCAGCAGGGCCAACGGGGGCAGCTCCTACAATGAGCAGTTCTTC. It yields the protein CASRANGGSSYNEQFF.

The rearrangement uses TRBV20-1 and TRBJ2-7; TRBD1 is a possible D gene (5 bases). Germline lookup yields CDR1 DFQATT and CDR2 SNEGSKA (reference sequence). This CDR3 is built from 13 residues. Trimming took off 0 bases at V and 4 bases at J, with 10 bases between the two ends. The CDR3 DNA follows: TGCAGTGCTAGAGATTTGGGGCTATACGAGCAGTACTTC. It specifies CSARDLGLYEQYF.

In its sample, this clonotype was seen a few times. The chain employs TRBV11-2 and TRBJ1-2, with a weak D call TRBD1 (5 bases). Germline assignment: CDR1 SGHAT and CDR2 FQNNGV. This CDR3 contains 15 residues. V shed 5 bases and J shed 0 bases, with 13 bases lying between them. This CDR3 is CASSPSGTANYGYTF. CDR3 DNA: TGTGCCAGCAGCCCAAGTGGGACCGCTAACTATGGCTACACCTTC.

The rearrangement joins TRBV6-1 to TRBJ1-3, with D perhaps TRBD1 (6 bases). V was cut by 6 bases and J by 0 bases, with 15 bases left in between. The germline CDR1 and CDR2 sequences are MNHNS and SASEGT. The CDR3 is made up of 16 amino acids. The CDR3 reads CASSQGQFLSGNTIYF. CDR3 coding DNA: TGTGCCAGCAGCCAAGGACAGTTCCTCTCTGGAAACACCATATATTTT.

This clonotype was counted between two and nine times. The chain joins TRBV7-9 to TRBJ1-1, with a possible D match to TRBD1 (6 bases). The CDR3 is made up of 14 amino acids. Trimming pared 5 bases from V and 10 bases from J, leaving 20 bases between. Germline CDR1 is SEHNR and CDR2 is FQNEAQ (reference sequence). CDR3 sequence reads: CASSPPTGFVRAFF. The CDR3 nucleotides read TGTGCCAGCAGCCCCCCGACAGGTTTCGTAAGAGCTTTCTTT.

This clonotype has more than one count but fewer than ten. The chain links TRBV5-5 to TRBJ2-2; 7 bases match TRBD1. The CDR3 is made up of 16 amino acids. Losses at the gene ends were 6 bases for V and 5 bases for J; bases not matched to a gene: 13. Germline assignment: CDR1 SGHKS and CDR2 YYEKEE (reference sequence). The CDR3 protein is CASIRRPGQITGELFF. CDR3 DNA sequence: TGTGCCAGCATCAGACGACCGGGACAGATTACCGGGGAGCTGTTTTTT.

The gene calls are TRBV6-7 and TRBJ2-1; 8 bases match TRBD2. TRBV6-7 has ORF status, its function being uncertain. CDR3 length: 15 amino acids. V shed 9 bases, J shed 4 bases, and the junction held 11 bases outside the gene matches. In nucleotides, the CDR3 is TGTGCCAGTAAAATAGCGGGGAAACTTTACAATGAGCAGTTCTTC. This translates into CASKIAGKLYNEQFF.

In its sample, this clonotype was seen a few times. The V call is TRBV6-6, the J call TRBJ2-7; no reliable D call. The germline gives CDR1 MNHNY, CDR2 SVGAGI (reference sequence). Trimming took 2 bases from V and 0 from J, leaving 8 bases between them. CDR3 size: 14 residues. The chain's CDR3 is CASSYARLSYEQYF. The CDR3 DNA reads TGTGCCAGCAGTTACGCCAGGCTCTCCTACGAGCAGTACTTC.